These T cell receptor beta chains were read from a single sample in a study of T cell responses to AZD1222 COVID-19 vaccine. The protocol was immunoSEQ multiplex PCR, while the TCRdb copy is restricted to in-frame clones and leaves out a portion. The sample yields about 160,000 clones, about nine tenths seen once. The source was peripheral blood, collected on day 0 of AZD1222 vaccination. The receptor set was obtained from an adult in good health. Both conserved end residues are part of each CDR3. A D gene is named only where the DNA matches it firmly. The size of a clone is reported for some rows only, either as once, few or many, or as a class for expanded clones.

j_call: TRBJ1-5
d_call: .
v_call: TRBV18
clone_size: .
cdr3_nt: TGTGCCAGCTCAGAACAGGAGGACAATCAGCCCCAGCATTTT
cdr3_aa: CASSEQEDNQPQHF

j_call: TRBJ2-4
d_call: TRBD2
v_call: TRBV3-1/TRBV3-2
clone_size: .
cdr3_nt: TGTGCCAGCCGACTAGCGGGGGGCATTCAGTACTTC
cdr3_aa: CASRLAGGIQYF

j_call: TRBJ2-3
d_call: TRBD2
v_call: TRBV5-4
clone_size: once
cdr3_nt: TGTGCCAGCAGCTTTACTAGCGGGGGGCCCACAGATACGCAGTATTTT
cdr3_aa: CASSFTSGGPTDTQYF

j_call: TRBJ1-2
d_call: .
v_call: TRBV27
clone_size: .
cdr3_nt: TGTGCCAGCAGTTTAGGAGGGGAGGTTCATGGCTACACCTTC
cdr3_aa: CASSLGGEVHGYTF

j_call: TRBJ2-5
d_call: .
v_call: TRBV3-1/TRBV3-2
clone_size: once
cdr3_nt: TGTGCCAGCAGCCTAGAGGGCGGAGAGACCCAGTACTTC
cdr3_aa: CASSLEGGETQYF

j_call: TRBJ2-1
d_call: TRBD2
v_call: TRBV4-1
clone_size: .
cdr3_nt: TGCGCCAGCAGCCAAGATGCTACTAGCGGGGGCTTACCGCAGTTCTTC
cdr3_aa: CASSQDATSGGLPQFF

j_call: TRBJ2-6
d_call: .
v_call: TRBV11-3
clone_size: .
cdr3_nt: TGTGCCAGCAGCCCACAGAGCAGCTCTGGGGCCAACGTCCTGACTTTC
cdr3_aa: CASSPQSSSGANVLTF

j_call: TRBJ2-3
d_call: TRBD2
v_call: TRBV5-1
clone_size: .
cdr3_nt: TGCGCCAGCAGCTCGAAGGGACTAGCGGGTACAGATACGCAGTATTTT
cdr3_aa: CASSSKGLAGTDTQYF

j_call: TRBJ2-3
d_call: TRBD2
v_call: TRBV3-1/TRBV3-2
clone_size: .
cdr3_nt: TGTGCCAGCAGCCAAGAGGAACTAGCGGGGGGTGGCACAGATACGCAGTATTTT
cdr3_aa: CASSQEELAGGGTDTQYF

j_call: TRBJ1-2
d_call: .
v_call: TRBV7-2
clone_size: .
cdr3_nt: TGTGCCAGCAGCTTAGGTCCGGAACTCTATGGCTACACCTTC
cdr3_aa: CASSLGPELYGYTF

j_call: TRBJ1-6
d_call: .
v_call: TRBV19
clone_size: .
cdr3_nt: TGTGCCAGTGCCCAGGTCGGCAGGACGAGCTCCTATAATTCACCCCTCCACTTT
cdr3_aa: CASAQVGRTSSYNSPLHF

j_call: TRBJ2-7
d_call: .
v_call: TRBV4-2
clone_size: .
cdr3_nt: TGTGCCAGCAGCCAAGATGAAGGAATCTCCTACGAGCAGTACTTC
cdr3_aa: CASSQDEGISYEQYF

j_call: TRBJ2-5
d_call: .
v_call: TRBV4-2
clone_size: .
cdr3_nt: TGTGCCAGCAGCAGTAGAGGTGGAGGGGAGACCCAGTACTTC
cdr3_aa: CASSSRGGGETQYF

j_call: TRBJ1-5
d_call: .
v_call: TRBV4-1
clone_size: .
cdr3_nt: TGCGCCAGCAGCCAAGATTTGGGGAGCGGCAATCAGCCCCAGCATTTT
cdr3_aa: CASSQDLGSGNQPQHF

j_call: TRBJ2-7
d_call: TRBD1
v_call: TRBV6-5
clone_size: .
cdr3_nt: TGTGCCAGCAGGACCGGGACAGGGGGTTACGAGCAGTACTTC
cdr3_aa: CASRTGTGGYEQYF

j_call: TRBJ2-1
d_call: TRBD2
v_call: TRBV4-1
clone_size: once
cdr3_nt: TGCGCCAGCAGCCCAAGATGGGTGCTAGCGGGGGTCGAGCAGTTCTTC
cdr3_aa: CASSPRWVLAGVEQFF

j_call: TRBJ1-1
d_call: .
v_call: TRBV5-6
clone_size: .
cdr3_nt: TGTGCCAGCAGCTTCGGTCGGCCACCGAACACTGAAGCTTTCTTT
cdr3_aa: CASSFGRPPNTEAFF

j_call: TRBJ1-1
d_call: TRBD1
v_call: TRBV19
clone_size: .
cdr3_nt: TGTGCCAGTAGGGACAGGGGGCGCGCGAACACTGAAGCTTTCTTT
cdr3_aa: CASRDRGRANTEAFF

j_call: TRBJ2-3
d_call: .
v_call: TRBV10-3
clone_size: few
cdr3_nt: TGTGCCATCAGTGTCCAGGGGCGGGATACGCAGTATTTT
cdr3_aa: CAISVQGRDTQYF

j_call: TRBJ1-6
d_call: .
v_call: TRBV2
clone_size: .
cdr3_nt: TGTGCCAGCACCCCCCTCCCGGGGCAGGGCGCCACCGATAATTCACCCCTCCACTTT
cdr3_aa: CASTPLPGQGATDNSPLHF

j_call: TRBJ1-2
d_call: .
v_call: TRBV7-8
clone_size: .
cdr3_nt: TGTGCCAGCAGCTTAGAAGGTGGGACCGTTAATGGCTACACCTTC
cdr3_aa: CASSLEGGTVNGYTF

j_call: TRBJ1-1
d_call: .
v_call: TRBV5-1
clone_size: .
cdr3_nt: TGCGCCAGCAGCTTGCAGGGACACACCACTGAAGCTTTCTTT
cdr3_aa: CASSLQGHTTEAFF

j_call: TRBJ1-1
d_call: .
v_call: TRBV10-2
clone_size: once
cdr3_nt: TGCGCCAGCAGTGTAAGTTTTGAAGCTTTCTTT
cdr3_aa: CASSVSFEAFF

j_call: TRBJ1-4
d_call: TRBD1
v_call: TRBV4-3
clone_size: .
cdr3_nt: TGCGCCAGCAGCCAGACCGGGACAGGGGGTGAAAAACTGTTTTTT
cdr3_aa: CASSQTGTGGEKLFF

j_call: TRBJ1-5
d_call: .
v_call: TRBV28
clone_size: .
cdr3_nt: TGTGCCAGCAGTTTCAGGGTAGGTGGGAATCAGCCCCAGCATTTT
cdr3_aa: CASSFRVGGNQPQHF

j_call: TRBJ1-2
d_call: .
v_call: TRBV6-5
clone_size: .
cdr3_nt: TGTGCCAGCAGTTACTCGAATGGCAGGGAGGGAGGCTACACCTTC
cdr3_aa: CASSYSNGREGGYTF

j_call: TRBJ2-7
d_call: TRBD1
v_call: TRBV6-4
clone_size: .
cdr3_nt: TGTGCCAGCAGTGACTCGGGACAGGTTCACCACGAGCAGTACTTC
cdr3_aa: CASSDSGQVHHEQYF

j_call: TRBJ2-7
d_call: .
v_call: TRBV6-5
clone_size: few
cdr3_nt: TGTGCCAGCCGGGTTGGGATCCCCTACGAGCAGTACTTC
cdr3_aa: CASRVGIPYEQYF

j_call: TRBJ1-1
d_call: .
v_call: TRBV7-9
clone_size: once
cdr3_nt: TGTGCCAGCAGCTTCGGGGCGGGGGGCAAGAACACTGAAGCTTTCTTT
cdr3_aa: CASSFGAGGKNTEAFF

j_call: TRBJ2-2
d_call: .
v_call: TRBV2
clone_size: few
cdr3_nt: TGTGCCAGCAGCGTCGCAAACACCGGGGAGCTGTTTTTT
cdr3_aa: CASSVANTGELFF

j_call: TRBJ1-1
d_call: .
v_call: TRBV7-2
clone_size: .
cdr3_nt: TGTGCCAGCAGCTTAACCCCTCCTGGGGCTTTCTTT
cdr3_aa: CASSLTPPGAFF

j_call: TRBJ2-7
d_call: TRBD1
v_call: TRBV28
clone_size: .
cdr3_nt: TGTGCCAGCAATCGACCGGGACAGGGCTACGAGCAGTACTTC
cdr3_aa: CASNRPGQGYEQYF

j_call: TRBJ2-6
d_call: TRBD1
v_call: TRBV11-2
clone_size: once
cdr3_nt: TGTGCCAGCAGCTTCAGGGGGTTAGGGGCCAACGTCCTGACTTTC
cdr3_aa: CASSFRGLGANVLTF

j_call: TRBJ2-6
d_call: .
v_call: TRBV7-9
clone_size: .
cdr3_nt: TGTGCCAGCAGCTTAACGCAGGGACTGCCGCGGGGGGCCAACGTCCTGACTTTC
cdr3_aa: CASSLTQGLPRGANVLTF

j_call: TRBJ1-5
d_call: TRBD1
v_call: TRBV28
clone_size: .
cdr3_nt: TGTGCCAGCAGTTTAAAGGGGGCGAGCAATCAGCCCCAGCATTTT
cdr3_aa: CASSLKGASNQPQHF

j_call: TRBJ2-5
d_call: .
v_call: TRBV18
clone_size: .
cdr3_nt: TGTGCCAGCTCAACCGGGGAGACCCAGTACTTC
cdr3_aa: CASSTGETQYF

j_call: TRBJ2-7
d_call: .
v_call: TRBV7-9
clone_size: .
cdr3_nt: TGTGCCAGCAGCTTTGAGGCTAGCGAGCAGTACTTC
cdr3_aa: CASSFEASEQYF

j_call: TRBJ1-6
d_call: TRBD1
v_call: TRBV7-3
clone_size: .
cdr3_nt: TGTGCCAGCAGTTACTCGACAGGACAGGGGTCACCCCTCCACTTT
cdr3_aa: CASSYSTGQGSPLHF

j_call: TRBJ2-7
d_call: TRBD2
v_call: TRBV4-2
clone_size: .
cdr3_nt: TGTGCCAGCAGCCAAGAGCCTAGCGGAACCTCCTACGAGCAGTACTTC
cdr3_aa: CASSQEPSGTSYEQYF

j_call: TRBJ2-2
d_call: TRBD1
v_call: TRBV5-1
clone_size: .
cdr3_nt: TGCGCCAGCGCCGACAGGGGCCTCACCGGGGAGCTGTTTTTT
cdr3_aa: CASADRGLTGELFF

j_call: TRBJ1-4
d_call: .
v_call: TRBV28
clone_size: once
cdr3_nt: TGTGCCAGCAGTTTACGGAACCTTAATGAAAAACTGTTTTTT
cdr3_aa: CASSLRNLNEKLFF

j_call: TRBJ2-7
d_call: .
v_call: TRBV3-1/TRBV3-2
clone_size: .
cdr3_nt: TGTGCCAGCAGCCCCGCGTCAGGGTACTACGAGCAGTACTTC
cdr3_aa: CASSPASGYYEQYF

j_call: TRBJ1-2
d_call: .
v_call: TRBV18
clone_size: .
cdr3_nt: TGTGCCAGCTCACCTCCCGGGACCCGATATGGCTACACCTTC
cdr3_aa: CASSPPGTRYGYTF

j_call: TRBJ2-7
d_call: TRBD1
v_call: TRBV29-1
clone_size: .
cdr3_nt: TGCAGCGCAGGGACAGTCCACTACGAGCAGTACTTC
cdr3_aa: CSAGTVHYEQYF

j_call: TRBJ1-3
d_call: .
v_call: TRBV30
clone_size: once
cdr3_nt: TGTGCCTGGATTACTGATGGAAACACCATATATTTT
cdr3_aa: CAWITDGNTIYF

j_call: TRBJ2-3
d_call: TRBD2
v_call: TRBV19
clone_size: .
cdr3_nt: TGTGCCAGTAGTATGAAACTAGCGGGCTGGGGGGATACGCAGTATTTT
cdr3_aa: CASSMKLAGWGDTQYF

j_call: TRBJ1-5
d_call: .
v_call: TRBV7-2
clone_size: .
cdr3_nt: TGTGCCAGCAGCTTAGGGGGGGGTTACAATCAGCCCCAGCATTTT
cdr3_aa: CASSLGGGYNQPQHF

j_call: TRBJ1-2
d_call: .
v_call: TRBV6-5
clone_size: .
cdr3_nt: TGTGCCAGCAGTAAGCAGTCAACCGTAGGCTATGGCTACACCTTC
cdr3_aa: CASSKQSTVGYGYTF

j_call: TRBJ2-5
d_call: .
v_call: TRBV6-5
clone_size: .
cdr3_nt: TGTGCCAGCAGTTTTGGGGGAGGCCAAGAGACCCAGTACTTC
cdr3_aa: CASSFGGGQETQYF

j_call: TRBJ1-2
d_call: .
v_call: TRBV2
clone_size: few
cdr3_nt: TGTGCCAGCATGGGAGCAGAAGAAGAACCTGGCTACACCTTC
cdr3_aa: CASMGAEEEPGYTF

j_call: TRBJ1-4
d_call: .
v_call: TRBV6-1
clone_size: .
cdr3_nt: TGTGCCAGCAGTGCATATAGGGCAGCAACTAATGAAAAACTGTTTTTT
cdr3_aa: CASSAYRAATNEKLFF

j_call: TRBJ1-5
d_call: .
v_call: TRBV18
clone_size: .
cdr3_nt: TGTGCCAGCTCGCGGACGGAGAGGCAGCCCCAGCATTTT
cdr3_aa: CASSRTERQPQHF

j_call: TRBJ2-1
d_call: .
v_call: TRBV7-9
clone_size: .
cdr3_nt: TGTGCCAGCACCTTGGGGTCCTCCAGAGCGGCTGAAAACAATGAGCAGTTCTTC
cdr3_aa: CASTLGSSRAAENNEQFF